This is a list of T cell receptor beta chains from one sample in a study of CD8 T cells in Susac syndrome. TCRdb re-analysed the immunoSEQ multiplex PCR reads in MiXCR, keeping a single row per CDR3 protein. The repertoire holds under 55,000 distinct CDR3 sequences, roughly 93% seen once, with roughly 0.5% in the top ten. Sequencing input: CD8+ T cells from PBMCs. These receptors all come from a human donor with multiple sclerosis. The CDR3 runs from the conserved cysteine through the conserved F or W. The order of the fields is J gene, V gene, D gene, clone size, CDR3 DNA, CDR3 protein. The D gene is left open where the match is weak. Size tells how often a clone was seen (once, few, many) or the class of an expanded clone, and some rows leave it out.

J gene: TRBJ2-6; V gene: TRBV12-3/TRBV12-4; D gene: .; clone size: .; CDR3 DNA: TGTGCCAGCAGTTTAATAAGGTCGGGAGAAAATTTCTCTGGGGCCAACGTCCTGACTTTC; CDR3 protein: CASSLIRSGENFSGANVLTF
J gene: TRBJ1-1; V gene: TRBV6-2/TRBV6-3; D gene: .; clone size: .; CDR3 DNA: TGTGCCAGCAGTATTCAGGGGTTTGAAGCTTTCTTT; CDR3 protein: CASSIQGFEAFF
J gene: TRBJ1-1; V gene: TRBV6-5; D gene: .; clone size: .; CDR3 DNA: TGTGCCAGCAGTTTCGGGACATTGTACACTGAAGCTTTCTTT; CDR3 protein: CASSFGTLYTEAFF
J gene: TRBJ2-5; V gene: TRBV15; D gene: .; clone size: .; CDR3 DNA: TGTGCCACCAGCAGGGTCCGGGACCTCCAAGAGACCCAGTACTTC; CDR3 protein: CATSRVRDLQETQYF
J gene: TRBJ2-7; V gene: TRBV11-2; D gene: TRBD1; clone size: .; CDR3 DNA: TGTGCCAGCAGCTTTACCCGGACAGGCTTCTCCTACGAGCAGTACTTC; CDR3 protein: CASSFTRTGFSYEQYF
J gene: TRBJ2-7; V gene: TRBV6-6; D gene: .; clone size: .; CDR3 DNA: TGTGCCAGCAGTCCCGCCGGGACTCTGTTGGCCTACGAGCAGTACTTC; CDR3 protein: CASSPAGTLLAYEQYF
J gene: TRBJ2-1; V gene: TRBV6-2/TRBV6-3; D gene: .; clone size: few; CDR3 DNA: TGTGCCAGCAGTTATTATGCTAGCCATGAGCAGTTCTTC; CDR3 protein: CASSYYASHEQFF
J gene: TRBJ1-6; V gene: TRBV10-2; D gene: .; clone size: .; CDR3 DNA: TGCGCCAGCAGTGAGGGGGCCTACTCCTATAATTCACCCCTCCACTTT; CDR3 protein: CASSEGAYSYNSPLHF
J gene: TRBJ1-1; V gene: TRBV2; D gene: .; clone size: .; CDR3 DNA: TGTGCCAGCAGCTTTTCATTGGGAACTGAAGCTTTCTTT; CDR3 protein: CASSFSLGTEAFF
J gene: TRBJ2-6; V gene: TRBV7-8; D gene: .; clone size: .; CDR3 DNA: TGTGCCAGCTGGGGACGGACAAGCTCTGGGGCCAACGTCCTGACTTTC; CDR3 protein: CASWGRTSSGANVLTF
J gene: TRBJ2-7; V gene: TRBV11-3; D gene: .; clone size: .; CDR3 DNA: TGTGCCAGCAGCCCAAGGGACGGCGCCTACGAGCAGTACTTC; CDR3 protein: CASSPRDGAYEQYF
J gene: TRBJ2-7; V gene: TRBV6-6; D gene: .; clone size: .; CDR3 DNA: TGTGCCAGCACCTCCGGACAGATTCCTTACGAGCAGTACTTC; CDR3 protein: CASTSGQIPYEQYF
J gene: TRBJ2-1; V gene: TRBV6-5; D gene: TRBD2; clone size: .; CDR3 DNA: TGTGCCAGCAGTTTACTAGCGGGGGCACCTAGCTCCTACAATGAGCAGTTCTTC; CDR3 protein: CASSLLAGAPSSYNEQFF
J gene: TRBJ2-7; V gene: TRBV2; D gene: TRBD1; clone size: .; CDR3 DNA: TGTGCCAGCAGTGAAATCGGGACAGCGATTCGGGAGCAGTACTTC; CDR3 protein: CASSEIGTAIREQYF
J gene: TRBJ2-5; V gene: TRBV15; D gene: .; clone size: .; CDR3 DNA: TGTGCCACCAGCAGAGTTAGCCAGCAAGAGACCCAGTACTTC; CDR3 protein: CATSRVSQQETQYF
J gene: TRBJ2-2; V gene: TRBV3-1; D gene: .; clone size: .; CDR3 DNA: TGTGCCAGCAGCCTTATAGCTTCAGTCACCGGGGAGCTGTTTTTT; CDR3 protein: CASSLIASVTGELFF
J gene: TRBJ1-1; V gene: TRBV6-5; D gene: .; clone size: .; CDR3 DNA: TGTGCCAGCAGTTACGGGGGGCCGTACACTGAAGCTTTCTTT; CDR3 protein: CASSYGGPYTEAFF
J gene: TRBJ2-5; V gene: TRBV28; D gene: .; clone size: .; CDR3 DNA: TGTGCCAGCACCCGGGGCTTGGAGACCCAGTACTTC; CDR3 protein: CASTRGLETQYF